The rows below give T cell receptor beta chains drawn from one sample of a study of cytomegalovirus exposure and HLA in healthy donors. The repertoire was sequenced with immunoSEQ multiplex PCR; TCRdb's copy has only in-frame clones and lacks some. The sample carries 85,000 to 100,000 clones, about four fifths recorded once. Sequencing was done on a sample of PBMCs. The source of these receptors is a male donor in good health and CMV-seropositive. CDR3s include the opening cysteine and the closing phenylalanine or tryptophan. The D gene is left open where the match is weak. Not every row has a clone size; where given, it reads once, few, many or a size class.

J gene | V gene | D gene | clone size | CDR3 protein | CDR3 DNA
TRBJ2-1 | TRBV2 | . | . | CASSETRGSYNEQFF | TGTGCCAGCAGTGAAACGCGGGGCTCCTACAATGAGCAGTTCTTC
TRBJ1-1 | TRBV5-1 | . | . | CASSNRASGEGEAFF | TGCGCCAGCTCGAACCGGGCCTCAGGGGAAGGTGAAGCTTTCTTT
TRBJ1-3 | TRBV4-1 | . | . | CASSQVADSGNTIYF | TGCGCCAGCAGCCAAGTTGCAGACTCTGGAAACACCATATATTTT
TRBJ1-1 | TRBV5-1 | . | few | CASSRSAGRPNTEAFF | TGCGCCAGCAGCCGATCAGCGGGACGCCCGAACACTGAAGCTTTCTTT
TRBJ2-5 | TRBV6-1 | TRBD2 | . | CASSEEGLELETQYF | TGTGCCAGCAGTGAAGAGGGACTAGAGTTAGAGACCCAGTACTTC
TRBJ2-2 | TRBV7-8 | TRBD2 | . | CASSSRTSGGSGELFF | TGTGCCAGCAGCTCGCGGACTAGCGGGGGCTCCGGGGAGCTGTTTTTT
TRBJ2-3 | TRBV12-5 | TRBD2 | . | CASGLVLRAGHTDTQYF | TGTGCTAGTGGTTTGGTACTCCGAGCGGGGCACACAGATACGCAGTATTTT
TRBJ1-6 | TRBV19 | . | . | CASSLSSYNSPLHF | TGTGCCAGTAGCCTAAGCTCCTATAATTCACCCCTCCACTTT
TRBJ1-2 | TRBV6-4 | . | once | CASSPSVGYGYTF | TGTGCCAGCAGTCCGAGCGTTGGCTATGGCTACACCTTC
TRBJ1-1 | TRBV5-1 | . | few | CASSLDSPTEAFF | TGCGCCAGCAGCCTGGACAGCCCCACTGAAGCTTTCTTT
TRBJ1-4 | TRBV6-6 | . | . | CASSPTSEKLFF | TGTGCCAGCAGTCCGACAAGCGAAAAACTGTTTTTT
TRBJ2-1 | TRBV18 | . | . | CASSPGLLDEQFF | TGTGCCAGCTCACCAGGACTTCTAGATGAGCAGTTCTTC
TRBJ1-5 | TRBV5-1 | . | few | CASRVGDNQPQHF | TGCGCCAGCAGGGTTGGAGACAATCAGCCCCAGCATTTT